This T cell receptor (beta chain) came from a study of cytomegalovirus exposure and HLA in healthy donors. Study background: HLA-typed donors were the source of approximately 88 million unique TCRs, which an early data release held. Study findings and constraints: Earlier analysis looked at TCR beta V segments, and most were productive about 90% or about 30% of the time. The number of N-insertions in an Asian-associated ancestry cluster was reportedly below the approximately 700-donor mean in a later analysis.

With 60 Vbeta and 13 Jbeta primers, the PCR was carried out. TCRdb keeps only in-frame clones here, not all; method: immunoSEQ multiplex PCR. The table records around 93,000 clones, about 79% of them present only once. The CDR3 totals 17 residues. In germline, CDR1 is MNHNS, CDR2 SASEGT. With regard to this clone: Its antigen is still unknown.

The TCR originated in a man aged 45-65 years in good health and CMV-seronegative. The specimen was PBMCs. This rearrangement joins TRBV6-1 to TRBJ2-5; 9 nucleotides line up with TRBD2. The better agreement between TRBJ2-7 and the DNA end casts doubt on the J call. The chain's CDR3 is CASSGRNRREGRYEQYF. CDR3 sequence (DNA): TGTGCCAGCAGTGGGAGGAACAGGCGGGAGGGCCGGTACGAGCAGTACTTC.